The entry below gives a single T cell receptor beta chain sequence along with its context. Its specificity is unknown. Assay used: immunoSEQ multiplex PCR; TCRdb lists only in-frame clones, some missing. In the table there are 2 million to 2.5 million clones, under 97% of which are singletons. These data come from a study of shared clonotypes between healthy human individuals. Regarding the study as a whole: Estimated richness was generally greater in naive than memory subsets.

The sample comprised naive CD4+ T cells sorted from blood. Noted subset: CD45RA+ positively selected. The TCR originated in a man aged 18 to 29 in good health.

The CDR3 is CASSAGTLLQETQYF. CDR3 bases: TGTGCCAGCAGTGCCGGGACCCTACTCCAAGAGACCCAGTACTTC. The chain links TRBV6-5 to TRBJ2-5; D possibly matches TRBD1 or TRBD2 (5 bases each). The V gene's germline CDR1 is MNHEY and CDR2 SVGAGI. V lost 5 bases and J lost 1, with 14 bases in between. The CDR3 has 15 residues.